These T cell receptor beta chains were read from a single sample in a study of TIL therapy for anti-PD-1-resistant metastatic lung cancer. Profiling relied on immunoSEQ multiplex PCR, and the TCRdb table lists in-frame clones only, not all of them. This sample has about 26,000 clones, with 60% to 70% found just once. This specimen consisted of tumor tissue, obtained at baseline. Receptors originate from a woman between 30 and 80 years old with non-small cell lung cancer. CDR3s include the opening cysteine and the closing phenylalanine or tryptophan. D genes are given only for firm matches. The size entry is marked missing in some rows and otherwise reads once, few, many or a size class.

j_gene: TRBJ2-7
d_gene: TRBD2
abundance: -
len: 16
v_gene: TRBV6-6
CDR3aa: CASSMGLAGSLYEQYF
CDR3nt: TGTGCCAGCAGTATGGGACTAGCGGGTAGCTTGTACGAGCAGTACTTC

j_gene: TRBJ2-1
d_gene: -
abundance: -
len: 16
v_gene: TRBV4-2
CDR3aa: CASSQDRSTTYNEQFF
CDR3nt: TGTGCCAGCAGCCAAGACAGGTCTACCACCTACAATGAGCAGTTCTTC

j_gene: TRBJ1-2
d_gene: -
abundance: -
len: 17
v_gene: TRBV7-9
CDR3aa: CASSLSVGAAGAYGYTF
CDR3nt: TGTGCCAGCAGCTTAAGTGTAGGGGCAGCGGGGGCCTATGGCTACACCTTC

j_gene: TRBJ2-7
d_gene: -
abundance: few
len: 14
v_gene: TRBV19
CDR3aa: CASSIYTGTYEQYF
CDR3nt: TGTGCCAGTAGTATCTACACAGGGACCTACGAGCAGTACTTC

j_gene: TRBJ2-5
d_gene: -
abundance: -
len: 14
v_gene: TRBV7-9
CDR3aa: CASTRGGSQETQYF
CDR3nt: TGTGCCAGCACCCGAGGGGGGAGTCAAGAGACCCAGTACTTC

j_gene: TRBJ2-3
d_gene: TRBD2
abundance: -
len: 18
v_gene: TRBV18
CDR3aa: CASSPPGAGGPDTDTQYF
CDR3nt: TGTGCCAGCTCACCACCGGGGGCGGGAGGGCCGGACACAGATACGCAGTATTTT

j_gene: TRBJ2-5
d_gene: -
abundance: once
len: 15
v_gene: TRBV7-2
CDR3aa: CASSPGQYPQETQYF
CDR3nt: TGTGCCAGCAGCCCAGGGCAGTATCCCCAAGAGACCCAGTACTTC

j_gene: TRBJ1-1
d_gene: -
abundance: few
len: 15
v_gene: TRBV4-2
CDR3aa: CASSQETGPNTEAFF
CDR3nt: TGTGCCAGCAGCCAAGAAACAGGACCTAACACTGAAGCTTTCTTT

j_gene: TRBJ1-2
d_gene: -
abundance: -
len: 14
v_gene: TRBV6-5
CDR3aa: CASSYQPTTGNYTF
CDR3nt: TGTGCCAGCAGTTACCAGCCCACTACCGGGAACTACACCTTC

j_gene: TRBJ2-5
d_gene: -
abundance: few
len: 11
v_gene: TRBV5-1
CDR3aa: CASSLDETQYF
CDR3nt: TGCGCCAGCAGCTTGGACGAGACCCAGTACTTC

j_gene: TRBJ1-5
d_gene: -
abundance: -
len: 17
v_gene: TRBV10-3
CDR3aa: CAISEPGLGASNQPQHF
CDR3nt: TGTGCCATCAGTGAGCCGGGGTTGGGGGCTAGCAATCAGCCCCAGCATTTT

j_gene: TRBJ2-7
d_gene: TRBD2
abundance: -
len: 19
v_gene: TRBV6-1
CDR3aa: CASSERREIGRAGNYEQYF
CDR3nt: TGTGCCAGCAGTGAAAGGCGGGAGATTGGGAGGGCCGGGAATTACGAGCAGTACTTC

j_gene: TRBJ2-5
d_gene: -
abundance: -
len: 18
v_gene: TRBV4-1
CDR3aa: CASSQEGGTGISGETQYF
CDR3nt: TGCGCCAGCAGCCAAGAGGGGGGGACAGGAATCAGTGGAGAGACCCAGTACTTC

j_gene: TRBJ1-1
d_gene: -
abundance: -
len: 14
v_gene: TRBV7-8
CDR3aa: CASSPPPLDTEAFF
CDR3nt: TGTGCCAGCAGCCCGCCGCCGCTGGACACTGAAGCTTTCTTT

j_gene: TRBJ2-5
d_gene: -
abundance: -
len: 18
v_gene: TRBV7-2
CDR3aa: CASSHRGGWGNSQETQYF
CDR3nt: TGTGCCAGCAGCCACAGGGGGGGATGGGGCAACTCGCAAGAGACCCAGTACTTC

j_gene: TRBJ1-1
d_gene: -
abundance: few
len: 16
v_gene: TRBV30
CDR3aa: CAWSAGVGVVNTEAFF
CDR3nt: TGTGCCTGGAGTGCGGGGGTTGGAGTGGTGAACACTGAAGCTTTCTTT

j_gene: TRBJ1-2
d_gene: TRBD1
abundance: -
len: 14
v_gene: TRBV30
CDR3aa: CAWSDRGQNYGYTF
CDR3nt: TGTGCCTGGAGTGACAGGGGGCAGAACTATGGCTACACCTTC

j_gene: TRBJ2-3
d_gene: -
abundance: -
len: 13
v_gene: TRBV5-1
CDR3aa: CASSLRVGDTQYF
CDR3nt: TGCGCCAGCAGCTTAAGAGTTGGAGATACGCAGTATTTT

j_gene: TRBJ2-1
d_gene: TRBD2
abundance: -
len: 16
v_gene: TRBV6-5
CDR3aa: CASSYSGAGGYNEQFF
CDR3nt: TGTGCCAGCAGTTACTCGGGGGCGGGAGGGTACAATGAGCAGTTCTTC

j_gene: TRBJ2-7
d_gene: TRBD2
abundance: -
len: 16
v_gene: TRBV14
CDR3aa: CASSQVSLAASYEQYF
CDR3nt: TGTGCCAGCAGCCAAGTATCACTAGCGGCCTCGTACGAGCAGTACTTC

j_gene: TRBJ1-5
d_gene: -
abundance: few
len: 9
v_gene: TRBV10-3
CDR3aa: CAAAQPQHF
CDR3nt: TGTGCCGCTGCTCAGCCCCAGCATTTT

j_gene: TRBJ1-5
d_gene: -
abundance: -
len: 14
v_gene: TRBV19
CDR3aa: CASTTQGLAQPQHF
CDR3nt: TGTGCCAGTACCACGCAGGGGTTGGCTCAGCCCCAGCATTTT

j_gene: TRBJ2-7
d_gene: -
abundance: -
len: 17
v_gene: TRBV5-1
CDR3aa: CASSLWSGAGRSYEQYF
CDR3nt: TGCGCCAGCAGCTTGTGGTCTGGCGCCGGCAGGTCCTACGAGCAGTACTTC

j_gene: TRBJ1-2
d_gene: -
abundance: -
len: 13
v_gene: TRBV15
CDR3aa: CATSRGLSYGYTF
CDR3nt: TGTGCCACCAGCAGAGGTCTGAGCTATGGCTACACCTTC

j_gene: TRBJ2-7
d_gene: -
abundance: once
len: 12
v_gene: TRBV6-1
CDR3aa: CASSESESEQYF
CDR3nt: TGTGCCAGCAGTGAGTCAGAGTCCGAGCAGTACTTC

j_gene: TRBJ2-7
d_gene: -
abundance: -
len: 12
v_gene: TRBV18
CDR3aa: CASSPGSYEQYF
CDR3nt: TGTGCCAGCTCACCGGGGTCCTACGAGCAGTACTTC

j_gene: TRBJ2-3
d_gene: TRBD1
abundance: -
len: 17
v_gene: TRBV5-6
CDR3aa: CASSLEGDRGLTDTQYF
CDR3nt: TGTGCCAGCAGCTTGGAGGGGGACAGGGGGCTCACAGATACGCAGTATTTT

j_gene: TRBJ1-1
d_gene: -
abundance: few
len: 14
v_gene: TRBV5-1
CDR3aa: CASSFNQPGTEAFF
CDR3nt: TGCGCCAGCAGCTTCAACCAACCTGGCACTGAAGCTTTCTTT